This is a list of T cell receptor beta chains from one sample in a study of T cell responses to AZD1222 COVID-19 vaccine. Clones were read by immunoSEQ multiplex PCR, and TCRdb kept only the in-frame ones, dropping some. Counted here are about 93,000 clones, around 85% occurring once; the ten biggest clones make up roughly 6.5%. This specimen was peripheral blood, taken on day 0 of AZD1222 vaccination. The source is an adult in good health. CDR3s include the opening cysteine and the closing phenylalanine or tryptophan. D genes are given only for firm matches. Clone size is not always given. Where it is, it says once, few, many or a class for expanded clones.

V,size,D,J,CDR3,DNA
TRBV5-6,NA,TRBD1,TRBJ2-3,CASSPRQGADTQYF,TGTGCCAGCAGCCCAAGACAGGGGGCAGATACGCAGTATTTT
TRBV4-3,NA,NA,TRBJ1-2,CASSQESQGEGYTF,TGCGCCAGCAGCCAAGAGTCGCAGGGCGAGGGCTACACCTTC
TRBV29-1,NA,TRBD1,TRBJ2-1,CSVPGQSLKEQFF,TGCAGCGTTCCGGGACAGAGCCTGAAGGAGCAGTTCTTC
TRBV19,NA,NA,TRBJ2-7,CASSIDVGGTRYEQYF,TGTGCCAGTAGTATAGACGTCGGCGGGACTCGCTACGAGCAGTACTTC
TRBV6-2/TRBV6-3,NA,NA,TRBJ1-1,CASSDVQGVGTTEAFF,TGTGCCAGCAGTGACGTTCAGGGAGTGGGGACCACTGAAGCTTTCTTT
TRBV2,NA,NA,TRBJ1-6,CASGEGGRSSPLHF,TGTGCCAGCGGTGAGGGAGGGAGGAGTTCACCCCTCCACTTT
TRBV5-1,few,NA,TRBJ1-4,CASSLAQGGGKLFF,TGCGCCAGCAGCTTGGCCCAGGGTGGAGGAAAACTGTTTTTT
TRBV29-1,NA,TRBD2,TRBJ2-5,CSVGGRVETQYF,TGCAGCGTTGGCGGGAGGGTAGAGACCCAGTACTTC
TRBV2,NA,NA,TRBJ2-2,CASSEQGPQTGELFF,TGTGCCAGCAGCGAACAGGGTCCCCAAACCGGGGAGCTGTTTTTT
TRBV7-9,NA,NA,TRBJ1-1,CASSLGSGTEAFF,TGTGCCAGCAGCTTAGGCTCCGGCACTGAAGCTTTCTTT
TRBV2,NA,NA,TRBJ1-3,CASNQGGNTIYF,TGTGCCAGCAACCAGGGTGGAAACACCATATATTTT
TRBV6-5,NA,NA,TRBJ2-7,CASGRSYEQYF,TGTGCCAGCGGTAGATCCTACGAGCAGTACTTC
TRBV5-4,NA,NA,TRBJ2-5,CASSPKETQYF,TGTGCCAGCAGCCCAAAAGAGACCCAGTACTTC
TRBV12-3/TRBV12-4,NA,TRBD1,TRBJ2-7,CASRLQGANEQYF,TGTGCCAGCAGGTTACAGGGGGCGAACGAGCAGTACTTC
TRBV9,NA,NA,TRBJ1-3,CASSVAPGNTIYF,TGTGCCAGCAGCGTAGCTCCTGGAAACACCATATATTTT
TRBV19,NA,NA,TRBJ2-1,CASSMSQGLYNEQFF,TGTGCCAGTAGTATGAGCCAGGGGCTCTACAATGAGCAGTTCTTC
TRBV6-5,once,TRBD1,TRBJ1-2,CASGIGQGDGYTF,TGTGCCAGCGGGATCGGACAGGGAGATGGCTACACCTTC
TRBV30,NA,NA,TRBJ2-7,CAWSYSNSYEQYF,TGTGCCTGGAGTTACAGTAACTCCTACGAGCAGTACTTC